One and the same sample provided the 24 T cell receptor beta chains below, sequenced in a study of persistence of HIV-infected CD4 T cells. Anti-CD3/anti-CD28 beads served as a nonspecific positive control stimulus. CD4+ T cells upregulating both CD40 ligand and CD69 were sorted as responding cells. Their antigens are not known. Sequencing used immunoSEQ version 4 in survey mode. This table comes from immunoSEQ multiplex PCR, and its TCRdb copy is limited to in-frame clones, with some not included. The table has about 45,000 clones, approximately 93% seen once. The sample here was CD4+ T cells sorted from PBMCs after approximately 19-hour stimulation, taken from a patient who received antiretroviral therapy. Receptors originate from an adult man with HIV who was CMV-seropositive.

The rearrangement uses TRBV2 and TRBJ1-1; possibly TRBD1 for D (6 bases). The germline V gene encodes CDR1 SNHLY and CDR2 FYNNEI. CDR3 size: 12 residues. Between the trimmed V and J ends, which lost 6 bases and 4 bases, there was a span of 9 bases. The CDR3 here is CASRGRGTEAFF. As DNA, the CDR3 is TGTGCCAGCAGAGGCAGGGGCACTGAAGCTTTCTTT. Looking up the rest from reference TRBV2 and TRBJ1-1 gives the full variable domain: EPEVTQTPSHQVTQMGQEVILRCVPISNHLYFYWYRQILGQKVEFLVSFYNNEISEKSEIFDDQFSVERPDGSNFTLKIRSTKLEDSAMYFCASRGRGTEAFFGQGTRLTVV.

CDR3 DNA sequence: TGTGCCAGCAGCTTGGGGGGGGTGAACTATGGCTACACCTTC. Encoded protein: CASSLGGVNYGYTF. The chain uses TRBV5-4 and TRBJ1-2; a possible D gene is TRBD1 (5 bases). Trimming pared 0 bases from V and 2 bases from J, leaving 8 bases between. The CDR3 runs to 14 residues. CDR1 and CDR2 from the germline V gene are SGHNT and YYREEE (reference sequence).

The chain links TRBV6-1 to TRBJ1-3; weak D call: TRBD1 (5 bases). Germline CDR1 reads MNHNS; CDR2 reads SASEGT. This CDR3 comprises 16 residues. V lost 2 bases to trimming and J lost 0 bases, with 11 bases between them. CDR3 residues: CASSEPGRNSGNTIYF. CDR3 nucleotide sequence: TGTGCCAGCAGTGAACCGGGACGGAACTCTGGAAACACCATATATTTT.

The chain carries TRBV2 and TRBJ2-1; D gene uncertain. V lost 1 base and J 15 bases, leaving 13 bases between the germline ends. Germline V gene data show CDR1 as SNHLY and CDR2 as FYNNEI. CDR3 size: 12 residues. In DNA, the CDR3 is TGTGCCAGCAGTGAAGTTGTGCAGGCTGCGTTCTTC. The encoded protein is CASSEVVQAAFF.

V gene TRBV5-1 combines with J gene TRBJ1-4; 7 positions agree with TRBD1. In germline, CDR1 is SGHRS, CDR2 YFSETQ. J lost 7 bases, V lost 4 bases, and 10 bases had no gene match. The CDR3 consists of 15 residues. CDR3 sequence reads: CASSDRDRDGEKLFF. As DNA, the CDR3 is TGCGCCAGCAGCGACCGAGACAGGGACGGTGAAAAACTGTTTTTT.

The gene calls are TRBV14 and TRBJ2-7; tentative D call: TRBD2 (6 bases). The CDR3 is made up of 15 amino acids. V gave up 1 base and J gave up 0 bases, with 10 bases separating them. Germline values: CDR1 SGHDN, CDR2 FVKESK. CDR3 residues: CASSQVGGVSYEQYF. CDR3 in DNA: TGTGCCAGCAGCCAAGTAGGAGGGGTCTCCTACGAGCAGTACTTC.

V and J are TRBV6-5 and TRBJ2-7, with D possibly matching TRBD1 (6 bases). The CDR3 contains 14 residues. The germline CDR1 and CDR2 sequences are MNHEY and SVGAGI. The ends were cut back, 6 bases at V and 5 bases at J, with 17 bases in the middle. In DNA, the CDR3 is TGTGCCAGCAGAGGCAACAGGGAAATAGACGAGCAGTACTTC. Protein: CASRGNREIDEQYF.

The V and J genes are TRBV30 and TRBJ2-6; 8 bases are shared with TRBD1. The CDR3 runs 13 residues. V trimming: 6 bases; J trimming: 2 bases; junction bases outside the gene matches: 0. The germline gives CDR1 GTSNPN, CDR2 SVGIG (reference sequence). This chain's CDR3 is CACRGPGANVLTF. CDR3 nucleotide sequence: TGTGCCTGCAGGGGGCCTGGGGCCAACGTCCTGACTTTC.

The rearrangement links TRBV9 to TRBJ2-3, with a possible D match to TRBD2 (6 bases). This CDR3 spans 16 amino acids. CDR1 SGDLS and CDR2 YYNGEE come from the germline V gene. V lost 4 bases, J lost 1 base, and 16 bases lay in between. CDR3 sequence (DNA): TGTGCCAGCAGCCCCAACTGGGGGGTTGGCACAGATACGCAGTATTTT. Protein product: CASSPNWGVGTDTQYF. Based on the CDR3 plus reference TRBV9 and TRBJ2-3, the full variable domain is DSGVTQTPKHLITATGQRVTLRCSPRSGDLSVYWYQQSLDQGLQFLIQYYNGEERAKGNILERFSAQQFPDLHSELNLSSLELGDSALYFCASSPNWGVGTDTQYFGPGTRLTVL.

The rearrangement links TRBV19 to TRBJ2-3; 7 positions match TRBD2. The CDR3 has 15 residues. Germline-derived CDR1 and CDR2 are LNHDA and SQIVND (reference sequence). J lost 1 base, V lost 7 bases, and 8 bases had no gene match. The CDR3 region has the DNA TGTGCCAGTACCCATTGGGGGGGTGGCACAGATACGCAGTATTTT. Translated, it gives CASTHWGGGTDTQYF. The variable domain in full, completed from reference TRBV19 and TRBJ2-3, reads DGGITQSPKYLFRKEGQNVTLSCEQNLNHDAMYWYRQDPGQGLRLIYYSQIVNDFQKGDIAEGYSVSREKKESFPLTVTSAQKNPTAFYLCASTHWGGGTDTQYFGPGTRLTVL.

V gene TRBV7-8 combines with J gene TRBJ1-5; TRBD1 agrees at 9 bases. The CDR3 length is 16 residues. Germline assignment: CDR1 SGHVS and CDR2 FQNEAQ. V dropped 4 bases and J dropped 4; count of bases not matched to a gene: 8. This CDR3 reads CASSSIDRGTNQPQHF. CDR3 coding DNA: TGTGCCAGCAGCTCTATTGACAGGGGGACAAATCAGCCCCAGCATTTT.

The rearrangement joins TRBV2 to TRBJ1-5; 10 bases fit TRBD1. Germline V gene sequence: CDR1 SNHLY, CDR2 FYNNEI. This CDR3 comprises 17 residues. V dropped 6 bases and J dropped 2; count of bases not matched to a gene: 10. This CDR3 reads CASRPDRGRGGNQPQHF. DNA for the CDR3: TGTGCCAGCAGGCCAGACAGGGGGCGAGGGGGCAATCAGCCCCAGCATTTT.

DNA for the CDR3: TGTGCCAGCAGGGACAGGGAGGGTGGGGAGCAGTTCTTC. It is translated as CASRDREGGEQFF. J is TRBJ2-1 and V is TRBV2; TRBD1 might be the D (8 bases). Per germline, CDR1 SNHLY and CDR2 FYNNEI. The CDR3 runs to 13 residues. V dropped 6 bases and J dropped 10 bases, with 16 bases sitting between them.

The chain uses TRBV5-1 and TRBJ2-1; 8 bases fit TRBD2. This CDR3 comprises 13 residues. V lost 4 bases to trimming and J lost 6 bases; unmatched junction nucleotides: 3. Looked up from germline, CDR1 is SGHRS and CDR2 is YFSETQ. CDR3 sequence: CASSTLAGNEQFF. CDR3 in DNA: TGCGCCAGCAGCACGCTAGCGGGCAATGAGCAGTTCTTC. Complete variable domain (other parts from reference TRBV5-1 and TRBJ2-1): KAGVTQTPRYLIKTRGQQVTLSCSPISGHRSVSWYQQTPGQGLQFLFEYFSETQRNKGNFPGRFSGRQFSNSRSEMNVSTLELGDSALYLCASSTLAGNEQFFGPGTRLTVL.

The gene calls are TRBV5-1 and TRBJ2-7; maybe TRBD2 (5 bases). The CDR3 loop spans 13 amino acids. Trimming stripped 3 bases from V and 4 bases from J, with 11 bases between. Germline CDR1 is SGHRS and CDR2 is YFSETQ. CDR3 protein: CASSSPPGYEQYF. The CDR3 DNA is TGCGCCAGCAGCTCGCCACCGGGGTACGAGCAGTACTTC.

This chain uses TRBV7-9 with TRBJ1-1; D uncertain. From germline, CDR1 is SEHNR and CDR2 FQNEAQ (reference sequence). V lost 8 bases and J lost 1, with 11 bases in between. The CDR3 runs to 13 residues. CDR3 coding DNA: TGTGCCAGCGCTGAAGCTGCGAACACTGAAGCTTTCTTT. Protein product: CASAEAANTEAFF.

This clone was detected only once. The chain recombines TRBV19 with TRBJ1-1; a weak D match, TRBD1 (5 bases). V was cut by 6 bases and J by 1 base, with 15 bases left in between. The CDR3 covers 15 residues. CDR1 and CDR2 (germline): LNHDA, SQIVND (reference sequence). The CDR3 region has the DNA TGTGCCAGTAGCTTATCAGGGAAGGGGAACACTGAAGCTTTCTTT. Amino acid sequence: CASSLSGKGNTEAFF.

V usage is TRBV7-5 and J usage is TRBJ2-7; the tabulated D call, TRBD1, remains unverified against the DNA. TRBV7-5 is a known pseudogene. The CDR3 length is 17 residues. The CDR3 DNA reads TGTGCCAGAAGCCCCCCAATCGACAGAGAGAACTCCTACGAGCAGTACTTC. Translation: CARSPPIDRENSYEQYF.

The chain couples TRBV12-5 to TRBJ1-5, with TRBD1 as a possible D gene (5 bases). Trimming pared 0 bases from V and 7 bases from J, leaving 16 bases between. This CDR3 contains 16 residues. Per the germline V gene, CDR1 is LGHNT and CDR2 is FRNRAP. CDR3 sequence (DNA): TGTGCTAGTGGTTTGGTAGGAGGAGGGGCCGGACAGCCCCAGCATTTT. Protein: CASGLVGGGAGQPQHF.

J is TRBJ2-1 and V is TRBV5-1, with 10 nucleotides matching TRBD2. The germline V gene encodes CDR1 SGHRS and CDR2 YFSETQ. Trimming cost V 0 bases and J 9 bases; bases outside gene matches: 3. This CDR3 spans 14 amino acids. CDR3 in DNA: TGCGCCAGCAGCTTGGCGCTAGCGGGGGCTGAGCAGTTCTTC. Translated: CASSLALAGAEQFF.

The genes are TRBV28 and TRBJ1-4, with D possibly being TRBD1 (5 bases). The CDR3 spans 13 residues. V was clipped by 4 bases and J by 5 bases, with 8 bases between them. The germline V gene has CDR1 MDHEN and CDR2 SYDVKM. The CDR3 is CASSWDGNEKLFF. The CDR3 DNA reads TGTGCCAGCAGTTGGGACGGAAATGAAAAACTGTTTTTT.

This chain joins TRBV28 and TRBJ1-1; the match to TRBD1 covers 7 bases. The trim removed 8 bases at V and 10 bases at J, leaving 19 bases unmatched. The CDR3 spans 15 residues. The germline CDR1 and CDR2 sequences are MDHEN and SYDVKM. The CDR3, as DNA: TGTGCCAGCCGACTCCTAGGCCCAGGGGGAGAAGGAGCTTTCTTT. It specifies CASRLLGPGGEGAFF.

This clone was seen more than once but under ten times. The chain combines TRBV7-2 with TRBJ2-1; 10 positions agree with TRBD2. CDR3 size: 15 residues. The germline gives CDR1 SGHTA, CDR2 FQGNSA. Germline trimming cut 2 bases from V and 6 bases from J; bases unmatched to any gene: 4. CDR3 DNA: TGTGCCAGCAGCTTATACCTAGCGGGGGCCAATGAGCAGTTCTTC. Translating it yields CASSLYLAGANEQFF.

The chain has TRBV3-1 (or the pseudogene TRBV3-2) and TRBJ1-3; D uncertain. Germline V gene data show CDR1 as LGHDT and CDR2 as YNNKEL (reference sequence). The CDR3 loop spans 15 amino acids. V was pared by 1 base and J by 3 bases, with 10 bases between. CDR3 sequence: CASSQGPGSGNTIYF. Here the CDR3 DNA reads TGTGCCAGCAGCCAAGGGCCAGGCAGTGGAAACACCATATATTTT.